This TCR beta chain comes out of a study of tumor-infiltrating lymphocytes in primary liver carcinoma. There are a few counts of this clonotype. One base away lies a much larger clone, so this may be a sequencing read error. Unsorted whole blood yielded blood RNA, and germline DNA was extracted as well. No treatment had been given to the patients, who were chronically infected with HBV. The CDR3 consists of 15 residues. CDR1 SGHAT and CDR2 FQNNGV come from the germline V gene. Total RNA (approximately 0.5 ug) served as template for TCR beta cDNA synthesis primed by a constant-region primer. Three nested multiplex PCR rounds, a slightly modified ARM-PCR, produced the libraries for TCR beta. Two initial PCR rounds of around 9 cycles each paired TRBV1-TRBV30 forward primers with a C-beta reverse primer. Each CDR3 protein gets one entry after TCRdb re-called the multiplex PCR reads with MiXCR. The table shows about 180,000 distinct CDR3 sequences, with about 55% occurring only once.

The genes are TRBV11-2 and TRBJ2-4; 9 positions agree with TRBD1. This clonotype was sampled from a man aged 35-49 years with primary liver carcinoma and hepatitis B virus infection. Sequenced input: peripheral blood. For the CDR3, the DNA is TGTGCCATCAGCCGCCAACAGGGGGCCGAAAACATTCAGTACTTC. Protein sequence: CAISRQQGAENIQYF.